This TCR beta chain was captured in a study of T cells in Graves' hyperthyroidism and ophthalmopathy. Germline V gives CDR1 MDHEN, CDR2 SYDVKM. CDR3 length: 16 amino acids. Losses at the gene ends were 6 bases for V and 2 bases for J; bases not matched to a gene: 7. Clinical symptoms, serum thyroxine and TRAb, thyroid ultrasound and orbital computed tomography together formed the diagnostic basis. The investigators amplified TCR beta CDR3 regions from RNA transcripts. The study used the HTBI primer set for a first-round RT-PCR of the TCR CDR3. TCRdb reprocessed the multiplex PCR reads via MiXCR and lists one record per CDR3 protein. Among under 400,000 distinct CDR3 sequences listed, 15% to 18% were seen once.

This sequence joins TRBV28 and TRBJ1-3; 10 bases are a match to TRBD1. Sequences were obtained from blood. The receptor was isolated from a woman between 18 and 29 years old with Graves' hyperthyroidism that later progressed to Graves' ophthalmopathy. CDR3 DNA: TGTGCCAGCAGGCGGGACAGGGGTTTTACTGGAAACACCATATATTTT. As protein: CASRRDRGFTGNTIYF.